This TCR beta chain emerged from a study of vaccination and CD4 T cells after COVID-19. Cultured CD4+ T-cell DNA underwent Oncomine TCR Beta short-read sequencing. TCRdb called the PCR reads again in MiXCR, with one record for every CDR3 protein. Of some 11,000 distinct CDR3 sequences in the sample, approximately 40% were seen once. This clonotype has just a few counts. What it recognizes is unknown. Treatment indicated: roughly 10-day PBMC culture with coronavirus spike peptide pools or control peptides (ViraFEST assay). Peptide pools at about 9 ug/ml stimulated 2 million or so PBMCs per well with about 9.5 IU/ml IL-2. The CDR3 consists of 14 residues. V lost 2 bases, J lost 4 bases, and 12 bases lay in between. Germline-derived CDR1 and CDR2 are DFQATT and SNEGSKA (reference sequence).

The source is a human donor who had recovered from COVID-19. The sequenced sample was CD4+ T cells from blood, cultured in vitro, obtained after SARS-CoV-2 vaccination. The V call is TRBV20-1, the J call TRBJ1-5; unclear D gene. CDR3 sequence (DNA): TGCAGTGCTAGATCCTCACAGCATAATCAGCCCCAGCATTTT. Amino acids: CSARSSQHNQPQHF.